Listed below are T cell receptor beta chains from one sample, sequenced in a study of beta chain features in type 1 diabetes. The method was immunoSEQ multiplex PCR; TCRdb's version includes in-frame clones alone and lacks a portion of them. The sample contains 300,000 to 400,000 clones, less than 15% of which appear only once. Sequences were obtained from naive CD4+ T cells from blood. The origin of the receptors is a young woman with type 1 diabetes. The CDR3 runs from the conserved cysteine through the conserved F or W. D genes are given only for firm matches. Size is omitted from some rows. Given values are once, few, many or a class for expanded clones.

>TRBV7-9|.|.|TRBJ2-5
TGTGCCAGCAGCGACCTGCCCGGGAATATCCGGGGGACCCAGTACTTC
CASSDLPGNIRGTQYF
>TRBV27|few|.|TRBJ2-1
TGTGCCAGCAGTCGTTTTCCGGCGCGGAACTACAATGAGCAGTTCTTC
CASSRFPARNYNEQFF
>TRBV11-2|few|TRBD1|TRBJ1-2
TGTGCCAGCAGCCCCGACAGGGACTATGGCTACACCTTC
CASSPDRDYGYTF
>TRBV7-9|few|.|TRBJ2-7
TGTGCCAGCAGCTTATCCGGACTACCGCTAGGCGACGAGCAGTACTTC
CASSLSGLPLGDEQYF
>TRBV6-5|.|TRBD1|TRBJ1-1
TGTGCCAGCAGTTACTCGAAGGCAGGGGGTGAAGCTTTCTTT
CASSYSKAGGEAFF
>TRBV7-9|.|.|TRBJ1-2
TGTGCCAGCAGCTTACAGGGTGTCTATGGCTACACCTTC
CASSLQGVYGYTF
>TRBV7-3|few|TRBD2|TRBJ2-7
TGTGCCAGCAGCAGTAGCGGGTATTATTCCTACGAGCAGTACTTC
CASSSSGYYSYEQYF
>TRBV30|.|TRBD2|TRBJ2-1
TGTGCCTGGACTAGCGGGAGGGCCGGGGGGAATGAGCAGTTCTTC
CAWTSGRAGGNEQFF
>TRBV10-3|.|TRBD2|TRBJ2-1
TGTGCCATCAGTGATTTAATAGCTAGCGGGAGGAATGAGCAGTTCTTC
CAISDLIASGRNEQFF
>TRBV7-2|.|.|TRBJ2-5
TGTGCCAGCAGCCGTCCGGGACTCAATCAAGAGACCCAGTACTTC
CASSRPGLNQETQYF
>TRBV5-6|few|.|TRBJ2-7
TGTGCCAGCAGCTCGTCCTACGAGCAGTACTTC
CASSSSYEQYF
>TRBV9|few|.|TRBJ2-1
TGTGCCAGCAGCGCTACAGGGATCTCCTACAATGAGCAGTTCTTC
CASSATGISYNEQFF
>TRBV5-1|.|TRBD1|TRBJ2-2
TGCGCCAGCAGCTTGGGACAGGGGACCGGGGAGCTGTTTTTT
CASSLGQGTGELFF
>TRBV30|few|.|TRBJ2-6
TGTGCCTGGAGTTCAGGGGCCAACGTCCTGACTTTC
CAWSSGANVLTF
>TRBV11-1|few|.|TRBJ2-7
TGTGCCAGCAGCTTAGCGACTTACAAGTACGAGCAGTACTTC
CASSLATYKYEQYF
>TRBV30|.|TRBD2|TRBJ2-1
TGTGCCTGGAGTGTTCGGACTAGCGGGAGGCCACCATACAATGAGCAGTTCTTC
CAWSVRTSGRPPYNEQFF
>TRBV5-1|.|.|TRBJ1-1
TGCGCCAGCAGGGACGGGATCGGCACTGAAGCTTTCTTT
CASRDGIGTEAFF
>TRBV28|.|TRBD1|TRBJ2-7
TGTGCCAGCCGACCCAGGGGGTCCTACGAGCAGTACTTC
CASRPRGSYEQYF
>TRBV5-4|few|.|TRBJ2-2
TGTGCCAGCAGCTTAGGGACTCCCTCCACCGGGGAGCTGTTTTTT
CASSLGTPSTGELFF
>TRBV6-5|.|TRBD2|TRBJ2-1
TGTGCCAGCAGTTACTCCGTGGCTAGCGGGATCTTTGAGCAGTTCTTC
CASSYSVASGIFEQFF
>TRBV7-2|few|TRBD1|TRBJ2-7
TGTGCCAGCAGCGTACCGGGACAGGGTAGGGAGCAGTACTTC
CASSVPGQGREQYF
>TRBV27|.|TRBD2|TRBJ2-7
TGTGCCAGCAGAAGTCTTTTGCGGGAGAGCTCCTACGAGCAGTACTTC
CASRSLLRESSYEQYF
>TRBV28|.|.|TRBJ2-3
TGTGCCAGCAGTGGGGGGACCACAGATACGCAGTATTTT
CASSGGTTDTQYF
>TRBV18|.|TRBD1|TRBJ2-7
TGTGCCAGCTCACCCGGGACAGGGGGTTACGAGCAGTACTTC
CASSPGTGGYEQYF
>TRBV6-5|.|.|TRBJ2-2
TGTGCCAGCAGTTACTCGGACAATTCCGGGGAGCTGTTTTTT
CASSYSDNSGELFF
>TRBV6-5|.|.|TRBJ2-5
TGTGCCAGCACTAAGGGGCGCTCTCAAGAGACCCAGTACTTC
CASTKGRSQETQYF
>TRBV4-1|few|.|TRBJ1-1
TGCGCCAGCAGCCATGGGAGGGGTGAGAGTTGGAGGAACACTGAAGCTTTCTTT
CASSHGRGESWRNTEAFF
>TRBV30|.|.|TRBJ1-4
TGTGCCTGGGGTAGACACACAGGCACTAATGAAAAACTGTTTTTT
CAWGRHTGTNEKLFF
>TRBV4-1|few|.|TRBJ1-1
TGCGCCAGCAGCCCCACCCCGAATTTGAGGACTGAAGCTTTCTTT
CASSPTPNLRTEAFF
>TRBV30|.|TRBD2|TRBJ2-1
TGTGCCTGGGGGGGACTAGCACTAGGGTATGAGCAGTTCTTC
CAWGGLALGYEQFF
>TRBV2|few|TRBD2|TRBJ2-7
TGTGCCAGCGGGGCGCAAAGCGGGGTCTACGAGCAGTACTTC
CASGAQSGVYEQYF
>TRBV15|few|.|TRBJ1-4
TGTGCCACCAGCAGAGATGGGGGGACAACTAATGAAAAACTGTTTTTT
CATSRDGGTTNEKLFF
>TRBV27|few|.|TRBJ2-1
TGTGCCAGCAGCCGTACGGGGGAGCAGTTCTTC
CASSRTGEQFF
>TRBV27|.|.|TRBJ1-5
TGTGCCAGCAGTTTAAGAGGGGACTCCCCTCAGCCCCAGCATTTT
CASSLRGDSPQPQHF
>TRBV5-1|.|.|TRBJ1-1
TGCGCCAGCAGCTTGGCCTCGGCGGCTGAAGCTTTCTTT
CASSLASAAEAFF
>TRBV7-2|.|TRBD2|TRBJ2-1
TGTGCCAGCAGCTTACGGACTAGCGACAACAATGAGCAGTTCTTC
CASSLRTSDNNEQFF
>TRBV9|few|TRBD2|TRBJ2-3
TGTGCCAGCAGTGCGACTAGCGGGAGGACAGATACGCAGTATTTT
CASSATSGRTDTQYF
>TRBV30|few|.|TRBJ2-5
TGTGCCTGGAGTGGCGGCAGCCCGGGGGAGACCCAGTACTTC
CAWSGGSPGETQYF
>TRBV23-1|many|.|TRBJ2-1
TGCGCCAGCAGTCAATCGTCGGCGGTCGGAACCAATACTTTCACCAATGAGCAGTTCTTC
CASSQSSAVGTNTFTNEQFF
>TRBV29-1|few|.|TRBJ1-2
TGCAGCGTCGACCCCGTGGGGGCTGGCTATGGCTACACCTTC
CSVDPVGAGYGYTF
>TRBV5-4|.|.|TRBJ2-6
TGTGCCAGCAGCTTAGTGGGGCCTGGGGCCAACGTCCTGACTTTC
CASSLVGPGANVLTF
>TRBV7-2|.|.|TRBJ2-2
TGTGCCAGCAGCTTATCCGGGAGAGGCGGGGAGCTGTTTTTT
CASSLSGRGGELFF